Listed below are T cell receptor beta chains from one sample, sequenced in a study of cytomegalovirus exposure and HLA in healthy donors. The table came from immunoSEQ multiplex PCR; TCRdb's copy has only in-frame clones and leaves some out. The sample records approximately 210,000 clones, approximately 80% being singletons. Specimen: PBMCs. These receptor sequences come from a woman aged 35 to 49 in good health and CMV-seronegative. Each CDR3 is given with its conserved first and last residue. Each record gives: V gene, CDR3 length, J gene, D gene, clone size, CDR3 DNA, CDR3 protein. The D gene is left open where the match is weak. The size of a clone is reported for some rows only, either as once, few or many, or as a class for expanded clones.

>TRBV19|14|TRBJ1-1|TRBD1|few
TGTGCCAGTAGTGGCGGACAGGGGGCTGCTGAAGCTTTCTTT
CASSGGQGAAEAFF
>TRBV10-3|13|TRBJ1-1|.|.
TGTGCCATCATGGAGGATTCGAACACTGAAGCTTTCTTT
CAIMEDSNTEAFF
>TRBV18|16|TRBJ1-2|.|.
TGTGCCAGCTCACCACTTGCGGACAGACCTAACTATGGCTACACCTTC
CASSPLADRPNYGYTF
>TRBV29-1|16|TRBJ2-1|TRBD2|.
TGCAGCGTTGGGACTAGCGGGAGGGCCTCCTACAATGAGCAGTTCTTC
CSVGTSGRASYNEQFF
>TRBV14|14|TRBJ1-2|TRBD1|.
TGTGCCAGCAGCCAAGGAACAGGGGTGCGTGGCTACACCTTC
CASSQGTGVRGYTF
>TRBV19|15|TRBJ2-1|TRBD2|.
TGTGCCAGTACCGGCGCGGGGGGGAGGGCCAATGAGCAGTTCTTC
CASTGAGGRANEQFF
>TRBV4-1|14|TRBJ1-4|.|.
TGCGCCAGCAGCCACGGGAGAGAGGGTGAAAAACTGTTTTTT
CASSHGREGEKLFF
>TRBV9|12|TRBJ2-3|.|.
TGTGCCAGCAGCCTAACCACAGATACGCAGTATTTT
CASSLTTDTQYF
>TRBV2|13|TRBJ2-7|TRBD2|.
TGTGCCAGCACCCCCACGGCGGGAGGCGAGCAGTACTTC
CASTPTAGGEQYF
>TRBV6-5|14|TRBJ2-4|TRBD1|.
TGTGCCAGCAGACGACAGGGACGTCCTGACATTCAGTACTTC
CASRRQGRPDIQYF
>TRBV13|15|TRBJ2-2|TRBD2|once
TGTGCCAGCAGCTTAGGGGCTAGCGGGACCGGGGAGCTGTTTTTT
CASSLGASGTGELFF
>TRBV2|13|TRBJ2-7|.|.
TGTGCCAGCAGTGTCACAGACGTCTACGAGCAGTACTTC
CASSVTDVYEQYF
>TRBV6-5|15|TRBJ2-7|TRBD1|.
TGTGCCAGCAGCCAAACAGGGGGCGGCTACTACGAGCAGTACTTC
CASSQTGGGYYEQYF
>TRBV7-9|12|TRBJ2-5|.|.
TGTGCCAGCCTTACAGGGCCAGGGACCCAGTACTTC
CASLTGPGTQYF
>TRBV15|15|TRBJ1-5|.|few
TGTGCCACCAGCAGAGATCCGGGGGTGGGACAGCCCCAGCATTTT
CATSRDPGVGQPQHF
>TRBV21-1|16|TRBJ2-1|.|.
TGTGCCAGCAGCAAAGAGGAGACAGGGGCCTACAATGAGCAGTTCTTC
CASSKEETGAYNEQFF
>TRBV4-3|15|TRBJ2-1|.|.
TGCGCCAGCAGCCAAGAGGGGCGGGATGATTATGAGCAGTTCTTC
CASSQEGRDDYEQFF
>TRBV7-3|14|TRBJ1-1|.|.
TGTGCCAGCAGCTCCCGGCCAGGTGACACTGAAGCTTTCTTT
CASSSRPGDTEAFF
>TRBV7-9|14|TRBJ2-7|.|.
TGTGCCAGCAGCTTAGGGACAGACCTTGGCGAGCAGTACTTC
CASSLGTDLGEQYF
>TRBV9|15|TRBJ1-1|TRBD1|.
TGTGCCAGCAGCGGGGGGACAGGGCGGCACACTGAAGCTTTCTTT
CASSGGTGRHTEAFF
>TRBV7-3|16|TRBJ2-2|TRBD2|.
TGTGCCAGCAGCTTAATTGGACCAGCGGGAGAAGGGGAGCTGTTTTTT
CASSLIGPAGEGELFF
>TRBV27|11|TRBJ2-2|.|.
TGTGCCCCTCGGGACACCGGGGAGCTGTTTTTT
CAPRDTGELFF
>TRBV6-5|13|TRBJ2-7|.|.
TGTGCCAGCGGTCTTGTGGACGGGAACGAGCAGTACTTC
CASGLVDGNEQYF
>TRBV2|14|TRBJ2-3|TRBD2|.
TGTGCCAGCAGTGCCGGGGGGGGCACAGATACGCAGTATTTT
CASSAGGGTDTQYF
>TRBV18|14|TRBJ1-1|TRBD1|.
TGTGCCAGCTCACCGGGACAGGGGTACACTGAAGCTTTCTTT
CASSPGQGYTEAFF
>TRBV19|15|TRBJ1-2|.|.
TGTGCCAGTAGTACCCGGGATCCCCTAACGACAGGCTACACCTTC
CASSTRDPLTTGYTF
>TRBV2|20|TRBJ1-1|.|.
TGTGCCAGCAGTGCTAAGTTTGGACTCCCGGCGGTTGCGGCCAATCTTGAAGCTTTCTTT
CASSAKFGLPAVAANLEAFF
>TRBV25-1|13|TRBJ1-3|.|once
TGTGCCAGCAGTCGGGGGTCTGGAAACACCATATATTTT
CASSRGSGNTIYF
>TRBV7-2|14|TRBJ2-1|TRBD2|.
TGTGCCAGCAGATGGGGACTAGCCGCGGATGAGCAGTTCTTC
CASRWGLAADEQFF
>TRBV5-1|18|TRBJ1-5|TRBD1|few
TGCGCCAGCAGCCCTGGACAGGTGATAAGGGGAAGCAATCAGCCCCAGCATTTT
CASSPGQVIRGSNQPQHF
>TRBV19|17|TRBJ1-1|.|few
TGTGCCAGTAGTCTCAACTTTCCCGGGACAAGGAGTACTGAAGCTTTCTTT
CASSLNFPGTRSTEAFF
>TRBV4-1|15|TRBJ2-1|TRBD1|few
TGCGCCAGCAGCCTCGGACAGGGGAGTTACAATGAGCAGTTCTTC
CASSLGQGSYNEQFF
>TRBV19|15|TRBJ2-2|TRBD2|once
TGTGCCAGTAGGTATAGCGGGAGTTGGACCGGGGAGCTGTTTTTT
CASRYSGSWTGELFF
>TRBV4-3|14|TRBJ1-4|.|.
TGCGCCAGCAGCCAAGGCCAGGGGAATGAAAAACTGTTTTTT
CASSQGQGNEKLFF
>TRBV30|15|TRBJ1-2|.|.
TGTGCCTGGAGTAGGCTGATGGGTGCAGAGGGTGGCTACACCTTC
CAWSRLMGAEGGYTF
>TRBV9|15|TRBJ2-1|TRBD2|.
TGTGCCAGCAGCGGGACTAGCGGCTACGGCTATGAGCAGTTCTTC
CASSGTSGYGYEQFF
>TRBV10-3|13|TRBJ1-2|.|once
TGTGCCATCAGTGAGTCGACAGCCTATGGCTACACCTTC
CAISESTAYGYTF
>TRBV5-1|14|TRBJ2-5|.|.
TGCGCCAGCAGCTTGGGGGGACTTCAAGAGACCCAGTACTTC
CASSLGGLQETQYF
>TRBV6-1|14|TRBJ2-1|TRBD2|once
TGTGCCTGCGCCGATAGCGGGAGGGCCCGTGAGCAGTTCTTC
CACADSGRAREQFF
>TRBV5-8|15|TRBJ2-1|TRBD2|.
TGTGCCAGCAGGGTCGGGAGGGAGGGATACAATGAGCAGTTCTTC
CASRVGREGYNEQFF